This T cell receptor beta chain was profiled in a study of persistence of HIV-infected CD4 T cells. Cells were stimulated with overlapping HIV-1 Gag 15-mer peptides. CD40L-negative CD69-negative CD45RO-high memory CD4+ T cells were sorted as populations depleted of antigen-responding cells. A word on this clone: The antigen remains undetermined.

The CDR3 has 15 residues. Trimming took off 3 bases at V and 2 bases at J, with 11 bases between the two ends. From germline, CDR1 is SNHLY and CDR2 FYNNEI. The libraries were made with immunoSEQ version 4 in survey mode. The method was immunoSEQ multiplex PCR; TCRdb's version includes in-frame clones alone and lacks a portion of them. In the table there are about 60,000 clones, roughly 77% of which are singletons. The receptor was isolated from an adult man with HIV who was CMV-seropositive. Sequencing was performed on CD4+ T cells sorted from PBMCs after roughly 18-hour stimulation, taken from a patient who received antiretroviral therapy. The rearrangement links TRBV2 to TRBJ1-5; D unresolved. The DNA of the CDR3 is TGTGCCAGCAGTGAGGGAAGGAGTGGCAATCAGCCCCAGCATTTT. It yields the protein CASSEGRSGNQPQHF. Full variable domain (rest looked up from reference TRBV2 and TRBJ1-5): EPEVTQTPSHQVTQMGQEVILRCVPISNHLYFYWYRQILGQKVEFLVSFYNNEISEKSEIFDDQFSVERPDGSNFTLKIRSTKLEDSAMYFCASSEGRSGNQPQHFGDGTRLSIL.